The 18 T cell receptor beta chains reported below all come from one sample, sequenced in a study of blood T cell repertoires in COVID-19. The method was immunoSEQ multiplex PCR; TCRdb's version includes in-frame clones alone and lacks a portion of them. The sample comprises a few hundred thousand clones, roughly nine tenths of which are singletons, and about 0.93% rests with the top ten. Sequencing was carried out using PBMCs or T cells enriched from blood (not recorded which). The source of these receptors is a woman in her twenties or thirties who had recovered from COVID-19.

The rearrangement links TRBV5-6 to TRBJ2-3, with D possibly being TRBD1 (5 bases). From germline, CDR1 is SGHDT and CDR2 YYEEEE. With 1 base removed from V and 5 bases from J, the gap between germline ends came to 11 bases. The CDR3 runs 14 residues. The CDR3 loop is CASSLYYQGDTQYF. In DNA form, the CDR3 reads TGTGCCAGCAGCTTGTACTATCAGGGAGATACGCAGTATTTT.

J is TRBJ2-7 and V is TRBV18, with 8 bases lining up with TRBD2. CDR3 length: 14 residues. Trimming removed 3 bases from V and 7 bases from J; junction bases left unmatched: 8. CDR1 KGHSH and CDR2 LQKENI come from the germline V gene. The CDR3 region has the DNA TGTGCCAGCTCACCGGAGGGACTAGAAGGGGAGCAGTACTTC. Amino acids: CASSPEGLEGEQYF.

J is TRBJ2-1 and V is TRBV27; 10 bases fit TRBD2. The CDR3 runs to 17 residues. Per the germline V gene, CDR1 is MNHEY and CDR2 is SMNVEV (reference sequence). Trimming cost V 5 bases and J 7 bases; bases outside gene matches: 14. CDR3 sequence reads: CASSTTPISGGANEQFF. For the CDR3, the DNA is TGTGCCAGCAGTACAACTCCGATCAGCGGGGGGGCAAATGAGCAGTTCTTC.

V gene TRBV7-7 combines with J gene TRBJ1-5, with 9 bases lining up with TRBD1. V dropped 4 bases and J dropped 7; count of bases not matched to a gene: 11. The CDR3 is 16 residues long. Germline CDR1 is SSHAT and CDR2 is FNYEAQ (reference sequence). The CDR3 DNA sequence: TGTGCCAGCAGCTGGGAGGAGGACAGGGGAAGACAGCCCCAGCATTTT. Amino acid sequence: CASSWEEDRGRQPQHF.

V is TRBV10-3 and J is TRBJ1-4; D ambiguous. From germline, CDR1 is ENHRY and CDR2 SYGVKD. The CDR3 consists of 14 residues. V was trimmed by 6 bases and J by 5 bases, leaving 13 bases between them. The CDR3 reads CAISESRLNEKLFF. CDR3 bases: TGTGCCATCAGCGAATCTAGACTAAATGAAAAACTGTTTTTT.

The chain employs TRBV3-1 (or the pseudogene TRBV3-2) and TRBJ2-2, with a tentative D call TRBD2 (7 bases). The CDR3 contains 15 residues. Germline-derived CDR1 and CDR2 are LGHDT and YNNKEL (reference sequence). V lost 0 bases and J lost 7, with 12 bases in between. CDR3 in amino acids: CASSQEGGLNGELFF. The CDR3 DNA reads TGTGCCAGCAGCCAAGAGGGGGGGCTGAACGGGGAGCTGTTTTTT.

This sequence joins TRBV6-5 and TRBJ2-7, with TRBD2 as a possible D gene (5 bases). Germline CDR1 MNHEY, CDR2 SVGAGI. Trimming pared 6 bases from V and 2 bases from J, leaving 8 bases between. The CDR3 loop spans 12 amino acids. In nucleotides, the CDR3 is TGTGCCAGCAGACGGGATGCCTACGAGCAGTACTTC. Its translation is CASRRDAYEQYF.

J is TRBJ2-7 and V is TRBV27, with D possibly TRBD2 on 6 matching bases. The germline V gene encodes CDR1 MNHEY and CDR2 SMNVEV (reference sequence). V shed 5 bases and J shed 0 bases, with 11 bases lying between them. This CDR3 is 14 amino acids long. The CDR3 DNA is TGTGCCAGCAGTGGGAGGACGGACTCCTACGAGCAGTACTTC. Translated: CASSGRTDSYEQYF.

The chain has TRBV7-7 and TRBJ2-5, with 8 bases aligning to TRBD1. Germline CDR1 and CDR2: SSHAT and FNYEAQ (reference sequence). This CDR3 has 15 residues. Trimming took 7 bases from V and 1 from J; bases not matched to a gene: 8. CDR3 amino acids: CASTKLGQGQETQYF. The DNA for the CDR3 is TGTGCCAGCACGAAATTAGGACAGGGCCAAGAGACCCAGTACTTC. Supplemented by reference TRBV7-7 and TRBJ2-5, the full variable domain reads GAGVSQSPRYKVTKRGQDVTLRCDPISSHATLYWYQQALGQGPEFLTYFNYEAQPDKSGLPSDRFSAERPEGSISTLTIQRTEQRDSAMYRCASTKLGQGQETQYFGPGTRLLVL.

V is TRBV5-5 and J is TRBJ2-6; possibly TRBD2 for D (5 bases). This CDR3 contains 15 residues. Germline CDR1 SGHKS, CDR2 YYEKEE (reference sequence). With 2 bases removed from V and 2 bases from J, the gap between germline ends came to 8 bases. CDR3 amino acids: CASSFGGAGANVLTF. The CDR3 DNA follows: TGTGCCAGCAGCTTCGGAGGCGCTGGGGCCAACGTCCTGACTTTC.

V is TRBV6-5 and J is TRBJ2-5; D is undetermined. The CDR3 contains 13 residues. The germline V gene encodes CDR1 MNHEY and CDR2 SVGAGI. V dropped 6 bases and J dropped 4 bases, with 12 bases sitting between them. CDR3 in amino acids: CASRQAMGETQYF. The CDR3 DNA reads as TGTGCCAGCAGGCAAGCGATGGGAGAGACCCAGTACTTC.

V usage is TRBV2 and J usage is TRBJ2-2; D gene uncertain. CDR1 and CDR2 (germline): SNHLY, FYNNEI. The CDR3 contains 14 residues. V shed 4 bases and J shed 5 bases, with 11 bases lying between them. CDR3 residues: CASSVIHRTGELFF. Here the CDR3 DNA reads TGTGCCAGCAGTGTTATTCATCGGACCGGGGAGCTGTTTTTT.

The genes are TRBV10-3 and TRBJ1-5; D uncertain. The V gene's germline CDR1 is ENHRY and CDR2 SYGVKD. The CDR3 is 14 residues long. Trimming stripped 6 bases from V and 3 bases from J, with 12 bases between. CDR3 residues: CAISPDGNNQPQHF. The CDR3 DNA follows: TGTGCCATCAGCCCCGACGGGAACAATCAGCCCCAGCATTTT.

The chain couples TRBV19 to TRBJ1-1; D is possibly TRBD1 (5 bases). This CDR3 comprises 15 residues. The germline CDR1 and CDR2 sequences are LNHDA and SQIVND (reference sequence). Trimming shortened V by 1 base and J by 5 bases, and 14 bases separated the two germline ends. As DNA, the CDR3 is TGTGCCAGTAGTATAGCGGGGGTGGCAACAACTGAAGCTTTCTTT. This encodes CASSIAGVATTEAFF.

The V call is TRBV7-8, the J call TRBJ1-2; 7 bases align to TRBD1. CDR3 length equals 13 residues. V was clipped by 5 bases and J by 6 bases; unmatched bases: 6. Germline values: CDR1 SGHVS, CDR2 FQNEAQ. The CDR3 loop is CASSAQQGHGYTF. The CDR3 DNA reads as TGTGCCAGCAGCGCCCAACAGGGGCATGGCTACACCTTC.

The chain carries TRBV28 and TRBJ1-1; weak D call: TRBD1 (5 bases). Germline lookup yields CDR1 MDHEN and CDR2 SYDVKM. The V end was cut by 6 bases, the J end by 1 base, with 15 bases between. The CDR3 is made up of 15 amino acids. DNA of the CDR3: TGTGCCAGCAGATATCGGAGGGGAGGGAACACTGAAGCTTTCTTT. As protein: CASRYRRGGNTEAFF.

The chain has TRBV6-5 and TRBJ2-2, with 11 bases matching TRBD2. The length of the CDR3 is 16 residues. The trim removed 2 bases at V and 4 bases at J, leaving 3 bases unmatched. The germline CDR1 and CDR2 sequences are MNHEY and SVGAGI. CDR3 sequence: CASSYLAGGSTGELFF. In DNA form, the CDR3 reads TGTGCCAGCAGTTACCTAGCGGGGGGCAGCACCGGGGAGCTGTTTTTT.

The gene calls are TRBV7-9 and TRBJ1-2, with D hard to call. CDR1 is SEHNR and CDR2 is FQNEAQ in the germline V gene (reference sequence). V shed 5 bases and J shed 5 bases, with 15 bases lying between them. The CDR3 consists of 14 residues. CDR3 nucleotides: TGTGCCAGCAGCCCAGACATCTCTGGGTATGGCTACACCTTC. This gives the protein CASSPDISGYGYTF. Supplemented by reference TRBV7-9 and TRBJ1-2, the full variable domain reads DTGVSQNPRHKITKRGQNVTFRCDPISEHNRLYWYRQTLGQGPEFLTYFQNEAQLEKSRLLSDRFSAERPKGSFSTLEIQRTEQGDSAMYLCASSPDISGYGYTFGSGTRLTVV.